These T cell receptor beta chains were read from a single sample in a study of blood T cell repertoires in COVID-19. The method was immunoSEQ multiplex PCR; TCRdb's version includes in-frame clones alone and lacks a portion of them. Of 25,000 to 35,000 clones listed, around 93% are singletons. Sample: peripheral blood. These receptors were collected from a human donor with active COVID-19. The donor label of this sample is uncertain. The CDR3 runs from the conserved cysteine through the conserved F or W. D genes are given only for firm matches. Clone size, where shown, is once, few, many, or a class for clones that have expanded.

d_gene: .
v_gene: TRBV24-1
j_gene: TRBJ2-1
abundance: .
CDR3aa: CATSDVLSSYNEQFF
CDR3nt: TGTGCCACCAGTGATGTCCTAAGCTCCTACAATGAGCAGTTCTTC

d_gene: .
v_gene: TRBV6-5
j_gene: TRBJ1-2
abundance: .
CDR3aa: CASQDRGYGYTF
CDR3nt: TGTGCCAGCCAGGACAGAGGGTATGGCTACACCTTC

d_gene: TRBD1
v_gene: TRBV7-7
j_gene: TRBJ2-5
abundance: .
CDR3aa: CASSLGPRQGRETQYF
CDR3nt: TGTGCCAGCAGCCTGGGGCCTAGACAGGGGCGAGAGACCCAGTACTTC

d_gene: .
v_gene: TRBV6-5
j_gene: TRBJ1-2
abundance: .
CDR3aa: CASSTGGGTNYGYTF
CDR3nt: TGTGCCAGCAGTACCGGAGGCGGGACCAACTATGGCTACACCTTC

d_gene: TRBD2
v_gene: TRBV2
j_gene: TRBJ2-7
abundance: .
CDR3aa: CASRPSGISHEQYF
CDR3nt: TGTGCCAGCAGGCCTAGCGGGATTTCCCACGAGCAGTACTTC

d_gene: TRBD2
v_gene: TRBV4-2
j_gene: TRBJ2-6
abundance: .
CDR3aa: CASSPERTSGSGANVLTF
CDR3nt: TGTGCCAGCAGCCCCGAGAGGACTAGCGGGTCTGGGGCCAACGTCCTGACTTTC

d_gene: .
v_gene: TRBV5-6
j_gene: TRBJ2-2
abundance: few
CDR3aa: CASSLELVQTGELFF
CDR3nt: TGTGCCAGCAGCTTGGAGCTAGTTCAGACCGGGGAGCTGTTTTTT

d_gene: .
v_gene: TRBV4-3
j_gene: TRBJ1-1
abundance: .
CDR3aa: CASSQTTANTEAFF
CDR3nt: TGCGCCAGCAGCCAAACCACAGCGAACACTGAAGCTTTCTTT

d_gene: TRBD1
v_gene: TRBV15
j_gene: TRBJ2-7
abundance: few
CDR3aa: CATSRDRKGGLWGQYF
CDR3nt: TGTGCCACCAGCAGAGATAGGAAAGGGGGCCTTTGGGGGCAGTACTTC

d_gene: .
v_gene: TRBV7-2
j_gene: TRBJ2-2
abundance: .
CDR3aa: CASSLSGVRGTGELFF
CDR3nt: TGTGCCAGCAGCTTATCCGGGGTGCGGGGCACCGGGGAGCTGTTTTTT

d_gene: .
v_gene: TRBV6-5
j_gene: TRBJ1-1
abundance: .
CDR3aa: CASSTAVEAFF
CDR3nt: TGTGCCAGCAGTACCGCGGTTGAAGCTTTCTTT

d_gene: .
v_gene: TRBV3-1/TRBV3-2
j_gene: TRBJ2-2
abundance: .
CDR3aa: CASSQNLGGGELFF
CDR3nt: TGTGCCAGCAGCCAGAACCTCGGCGGCGGGGAGCTGTTTTTT

d_gene: TRBD2
v_gene: TRBV2
j_gene: TRBJ2-7
abundance: .
CDR3aa: CASSEEGRGPYEQYF
CDR3nt: TGTGCCAGCAGTGAAGAAGGGAGGGGACCCTACGAGCAGTACTTC

d_gene: .
v_gene: TRBV27
j_gene: TRBJ2-6
abundance: .
CDR3aa: CASSSYSSSGANVLTF
CDR3nt: TGTGCCAGCAGTTCCTACAGCTCCTCTGGGGCCAACGTCCTGACTTTC

d_gene: .
v_gene: TRBV7-2
j_gene: TRBJ2-4
abundance: .
CDR3aa: CASSSPAEAKNIQYF
CDR3nt: TGTGCCAGCAGCTCCCCTGCTGAGGCCAAAAACATTCAGTACTTC

d_gene: TRBD1
v_gene: TRBV5-1
j_gene: TRBJ1-3
abundance: .
CDR3aa: CASSADRGSSGNTIYF
CDR3nt: TGCGCCAGCAGCGCCGACAGGGGCTCCTCTGGAAACACCATATATTTT

d_gene: TRBD1
v_gene: TRBV15
j_gene: TRBJ2-3
abundance: once
CDR3aa: CATSNNRQGPDTQYF
CDR3nt: TGTGCCACCAGCAACAACCGACAGGGACCAGATACGCAGTATTTT

d_gene: .
v_gene: TRBV5-1
j_gene: TRBJ2-3
abundance: .
CDR3aa: CASSLTGTRRTDTQYF
CDR3nt: TGCGCCAGCAGCTTGACAGGGACCCGCCGCACAGATACGCAGTATTTT

d_gene: TRBD1
v_gene: TRBV20-1
j_gene: TRBJ2-7
abundance: .
CDR3aa: CSASQVRDRGWNEQYF
CDR3nt: TGCAGTGCTAGTCAAGTCAGGGACAGGGGTTGGAACGAGCAGTACTTC

d_gene: TRBD2
v_gene: TRBV6-2/TRBV6-3
j_gene: TRBJ2-3
abundance: .
CDR3aa: CASSHPSGSGTDTQYF
CDR3nt: TGTGCCAGCAGCCACCCTAGCGGGAGCGGCACAGATACGCAGTATTTT

d_gene: TRBD2
v_gene: TRBV19
j_gene: TRBJ2-4
abundance: .
CDR3aa: CASSVTGTSGGYGKNIQYF
CDR3nt: TGTGCCAGTAGTGTCACCGGGACTAGCGGGGGGTATGGCAAAAACATTCAGTACTTC

d_gene: TRBD2
v_gene: TRBV2
j_gene: TRBJ2-1
abundance: .
CDR3aa: CASSAEASGGNEQFF
CDR3nt: TGTGCCAGCAGCGCAGAAGCTAGCGGGGGCAATGAGCAGTTCTTC

d_gene: .
v_gene: TRBV20-1
j_gene: TRBJ2-2
abundance: .
CDR3aa: CSASDSGKNTGELFF
CDR3nt: TGCAGTGCTAGTGACTCCGGGAAGAACACCGGGGAGCTGTTTTTT

d_gene: .
v_gene: TRBV5-1
j_gene: TRBJ2-4
abundance: .
CDR3aa: CASSFLSGLAKNIQYF
CDR3nt: TGCGCCAGCAGCTTCTTGAGCGGCCTAGCCAAAAACATTCAGTACTTC

d_gene: .
v_gene: TRBV11-2
j_gene: TRBJ2-5
abundance: once
CDR3aa: CASSFGLDQYF
CDR3nt: TGTGCCAGCAGCTTTGGACTGGATCAGTACTTC

d_gene: .
v_gene: TRBV11-2
j_gene: TRBJ2-3
abundance: few
CDR3aa: CASSLGGGPDTQYF
CDR3nt: TGTGCCAGCAGCTTGGGGGGGGGCCCAGATACGCAGTATTTT

d_gene: .
v_gene: TRBV19
j_gene: TRBJ2-3
abundance: .
CDR3aa: CASTPRGTNTDTQYF
CDR3nt: TGTGCCAGTACCCCGAGGGGGACTAACACAGATACGCAGTATTTT

d_gene: TRBD1
v_gene: TRBV10-3
j_gene: TRBJ2-1
abundance: .
CDR3aa: CAIRTGADNEQFF
CDR3nt: TGTGCCATTCGTACAGGGGCGGACAATGAGCAGTTCTTC

d_gene: .
v_gene: TRBV5-4
j_gene: TRBJ2-7
abundance: .
CDR3aa: CATEEGPRSYEQYF
CDR3nt: TGTGCCACCGAGGAGGGACCCCGCTCCTACGAGCAGTACTTC

d_gene: TRBD1
v_gene: TRBV2
j_gene: TRBJ2-3
abundance: .
CDR3aa: CASRWTGVGASSSTDTQYF
CDR3nt: TGTGCCAGCAGGTGGACAGGGGTGGGGGCCTCGTCTAGCACAGATACGCAGTATTTT

d_gene: .
v_gene: TRBV7-2
j_gene: TRBJ1-1
abundance: once
CDR3aa: CASSLEYRLNTEAFF
CDR3nt: TGTGCCAGCAGCTTAGAGTACAGGTTGAACACTGAAGCTTTCTTT

d_gene: TRBD1
v_gene: TRBV2
j_gene: TRBJ1-4
abundance: .
CDR3aa: CASSEPRRTGKGEKLFF
CDR3nt: TGTGCCAGCAGTGAACCCCGACGGACAGGGAAGGGGGAAAAACTGTTTTTT

d_gene: TRBD2
v_gene: TRBV5-5
j_gene: TRBJ2-7
abundance: .
CDR3aa: CASSLVGGRVAHEQYF
CDR3nt: TGTGCCAGCAGCTTGGTCGGCGGGAGGGTGGCCCACGAGCAGTACTTC

d_gene: TRBD1
v_gene: TRBV28
j_gene: TRBJ1-2
abundance: once
CDR3aa: CASRPNRGQGNGYTF
CDR3nt: TGTGCCAGCAGGCCAAACCGGGGACAGGGAAATGGCTACACCTTC

d_gene: TRBD2
v_gene: TRBV5-1
j_gene: TRBJ2-3
abundance: .
CDR3aa: CASSLGAGLTDTQYF
CDR3nt: TGCGCCAGCAGCTTGGGAGCGGGGCTCACAGATACGCAGTATTTT

d_gene: .
v_gene: TRBV5-6
j_gene: TRBJ2-2
abundance: .
CDR3aa: CASSLGSAGELFF
CDR3nt: TGTGCCAGCAGCCTGGGGTCAGCGGGGGAGCTGTTTTTT

d_gene: TRBD1
v_gene: TRBV11-2
j_gene: TRBJ2-5
abundance: once
CDR3aa: CASSSQRTGGLGETQYF
CDR3nt: TGTGCCAGCAGCTCTCAGAGGACAGGGGGCTTGGGAGAGACCCAGTACTTC

d_gene: .
v_gene: TRBV7-9
j_gene: TRBJ1-1
abundance: .
CDR3aa: CASSRDKNTEAFF
CDR3nt: TGTGCCAGCAGCAGAGACAAGAACACTGAAGCTTTCTTT

d_gene: .
v_gene: TRBV18
j_gene: TRBJ1-2
abundance: .
CDR3aa: CASSQGDGGYTF
CDR3nt: TGTGCCAGCTCACAGGGGGATGGTGGCTACACCTTC

d_gene: TRBD2
v_gene: TRBV4-1
j_gene: TRBJ2-5
abundance: .
CDR3aa: CASSDSGRGGETQYF
CDR3nt: TGCGCCAGCAGCGACAGCGGGAGAGGTGGAGAGACCCAGTACTTC

d_gene: .
v_gene: TRBV9
j_gene: TRBJ1-1
abundance: .
CDR3aa: CASSVGYRAVSTEAFF
CDR3nt: TGTGCCAGCAGCGTCGGCTACAGGGCAGTCAGCACTGAAGCTTTCTTT

d_gene: .
v_gene: TRBV7-9
j_gene: TRBJ2-5
abundance: .
CDR3aa: CASSPGQYQETQYF
CDR3nt: TGTGCCAGCAGCCCAGGACAGTACCAAGAGACCCAGTACTTC

d_gene: .
v_gene: TRBV9
j_gene: TRBJ2-7
abundance: .
CDR3aa: CASSVGERSYEQYF
CDR3nt: TGTGCCAGCAGCGTAGGAGAGCGGTCCTACGAGCAGTACTTC

d_gene: .
v_gene: TRBV6-6
j_gene: TRBJ1-1
abundance: .
CDR3aa: CASRRHDRPTEAFF
CDR3nt: TGTGCCAGCCGGCGCCATGACAGGCCCACTGAAGCTTTCTTT

d_gene: TRBD1
v_gene: TRBV18
j_gene: TRBJ1-2
abundance: .
CDR3aa: CASSPARGTNYGYTF
CDR3nt: TGTGCCAGCTCACCTGCCAGGGGGACTAACTATGGCTACACCTTC